A selection of T cell receptor beta chains follows, all from one sample in a study of T cells in Graves' hyperthyroidism and ophthalmopathy. TCRdb called the multiplex PCR reads again in MiXCR, with one record for every CDR3 protein. The table includes a few hundred thousand distinct CDR3 sequences, approximately 25% detected once. Input material: blood. These receptors were obtained from a man over 45 with Graves' hyperthyroidism. The conserved cysteine and the conserved F or W are not part of the CDR3 here. Each record gives: V gene, CDR3 protein.

v_call: TRBV11-3; cdr3_aa: ATRGGLGSDEQF
v_call: TRBV28; cdr3_aa: ASRSGTRLEQY
v_call: TRBV29-1; cdr3_aa: SVGLAYEQY
v_call: TRBV27; cdr3_aa: ASRTASFITDTQY
v_call: TRBV12-5; cdr3_aa: ASGPDTPETQY
v_call: TRBV28; cdr3_aa: ASSLYGGTVSYNEQF
v_call: TRBV20-1; cdr3_aa: SANSGFRSMDEQY
v_call: TRBV28; cdr3_aa: ATQYRGNQPHH
v_call: TRBV6-5; cdr3_aa: ASSLLQGDNSPLH
v_call: TRBV6-1; cdr3_aa: ASSIDSEAF
v_call: TRBV12-3/TRBV12-4; cdr3_aa: ASRPGTAYTDTQY
v_call: TRBV30; cdr3_aa: AWSVRRPAGDVAKNIQY
v_call: TRBV28; cdr3_aa: ASSFGTSDHEQY
v_call: TRBV12-3/TRBV12-4; cdr3_aa: ASSSDLKGTDTQY
v_call: TRBV10-2; cdr3_aa: ASSGRESPYEQY